This T cell receptor (beta chain) was observed in a study of tumor-infiltrating lymphocytes in primary liver carcinoma. Study in general: The five patients, who were men and women, ranged in age from 30 to 69 years.

The source material, 20-30 mg of unsorted bulk tissue, was used to co-extract RNA and DNA. With around 500 ng total RNA as template and a constant-region primer, TCR beta cDNA was made. ARM-PCR, slightly modified, supplied the TCR beta libraries through three nested multiplex PCR rounds. Primers for the first two PCR rounds were TRBV1-TRBV30 forward primers and a C-beta reverse primer (approximately 10 cycles per round). TCRdb re-called the multiplex PCR reads with MiXCR, one entry per CDR3 protein. Of about 100,000 distinct CDR3 sequences in the sample, around two thirds are singletons; the top ten hold roughly an eighth. Germline V gene lookup returns CDR1 MGHRA and CDR2 YSYEKL. V gave up 3 bases and J gave up 5 bases, with 14 bases separating them. The CDR3 sequence is 14 residues long.

Source material: liver tumor tissue from sampling region 2. Stated subset: tumor region T2, inferior pole. The origin of this receptor is a woman aged 55-69 years with primary liver carcinoma and hepatitis B virus infection. The rearrangement joins TRBV4-1 to TRBJ2-7; tentative D call: TRBD2 (6 bases). CDR3 sequence (DNA): TGCGCCAGCAGCCAGCGAGCGGGTCCCCACGAGCAGTACTTC. Translated: CASSQRAGPHEQYF.